This is a list of T cell receptor beta chains from one sample in a study of T cells in localized non-small cell lung cancer. The protocol was immunoSEQ multiplex PCR, while the TCRdb copy is restricted to in-frame clones and leaves out a portion. The sample records 40,000 to 60,000 clones, around 86% being singletons. The sequenced sample was PBMCs, obtained before any cancer treatment. These receptors all stem from a female donor with stage II lung adenocarcinoma. Each CDR3 is given with its conserved first and last residue. D genes are given only for firm matches. For some rows the clone size is stated as once, few or many, or as a class when expanded; others skip it.

j_gene: TRBJ2-3; v_gene: TRBV6-5; abundance: NA; d_gene: NA; CDR3nt: TGTGCCAGCAGTTCTTACAGCGGGGATACGCAGTATTTT; CDR3aa: CASSSYSGDTQYF
j_gene: TRBJ2-7; v_gene: TRBV14; abundance: NA; d_gene: NA; CDR3nt: TGTGCCAGCAGCCAAGATCTTTCCCCAGGGTACTCCTACGAGCAGTACTTC; CDR3aa: CASSQDLSPGYSYEQYF
j_gene: TRBJ2-7; v_gene: TRBV6-1; abundance: NA; d_gene: NA; CDR3nt: TGTGCCATCATCCTTCAAGGGGCGGTAAACGAGCAGTACTTC; CDR3aa: CAIILQGAVNEQYF
j_gene: TRBJ2-5; v_gene: TRBV6-6; abundance: NA; d_gene: TRBD1; CDR3nt: TGTGCCAGCAGTTACGGACAGGCCCAAGAGACCCAGTACTTC; CDR3aa: CASSYGQAQETQYF
j_gene: TRBJ1-4; v_gene: TRBV6-1; abundance: NA; d_gene: NA; CDR3nt: TGTGCCAGCGCGCCAACTAATGAAAAACTGTTTTTT; CDR3aa: CASAPTNEKLFF
j_gene: TRBJ1-2; v_gene: TRBV5-1; abundance: NA; d_gene: NA; CDR3nt: TGCGCCAGCAGCTGGACAGTCAACTATGGCTACACCTTC; CDR3aa: CASSWTVNYGYTF
j_gene: TRBJ2-6; v_gene: TRBV6-1; abundance: NA; d_gene: NA; CDR3nt: TGTGCCAGCAGTGAAGCCGGGGGCGCGGGTTCTGGGGCCAACGTCCTGACTTTC; CDR3aa: CASSEAGGAGSGANVLTF
j_gene: TRBJ1-1; v_gene: TRBV5-6; abundance: once; d_gene: TRBD1; CDR3nt: TGTGCCAGCAGCTGGGGACAGGGGGCTGAAGCTTTCTTT; CDR3aa: CASSWGQGAEAFF
j_gene: TRBJ1-4; v_gene: TRBV19; abundance: NA; d_gene: NA; CDR3nt: TGTGCCAGTAGGCCGGGACAAGCTCGAGAAAAACTGTTTTTT; CDR3aa: CASRPGQAREKLFF
j_gene: TRBJ2-7; v_gene: TRBV5-1; abundance: NA; d_gene: NA; CDR3nt: TGCGCCAGCAGCTCGTCGACAGCGCCATCCTACGAGCAGTACTTC; CDR3aa: CASSSSTAPSYEQYF
j_gene: TRBJ1-2; v_gene: TRBV25-1; abundance: NA; d_gene: NA; CDR3nt: TGTGCCCCGGGACGTGGACGCTACACCTTC; CDR3aa: CAPGRGRYTF
j_gene: TRBJ1-5; v_gene: TRBV18; abundance: NA; d_gene: NA; CDR3nt: TGTGCCAGCTCACCCAGTTATAGCAATCAGCCCCAGCATTTT; CDR3aa: CASSPSYSNQPQHF
j_gene: TRBJ1-4; v_gene: TRBV19; abundance: once; d_gene: NA; CDR3nt: TGTGCCAGTAGTATAGGACCAGGCTCTAATGAAAAACTGTTTTTT; CDR3aa: CASSIGPGSNEKLFF
j_gene: TRBJ1-1; v_gene: TRBV6-4; abundance: NA; d_gene: NA; CDR3nt: TGTGCCAGCAGTGAGCAGTCGGGCACTGAAGCTTTCTTT; CDR3aa: CASSEQSGTEAFF
j_gene: TRBJ2-5; v_gene: TRBV2; abundance: NA; d_gene: NA; CDR3nt: TGTGCCAGCAGCACTCGGGCAGAAGAGACCCAGTACTTC; CDR3aa: CASSTRAEETQYF
j_gene: TRBJ1-6; v_gene: TRBV4-2; abundance: NA; d_gene: NA; CDR3nt: TGTGCCAGCAGCCCAGGGCGAGAAGCTCCCATTTCACCCCTCCACTTT; CDR3aa: CASSPGREAPISPLHF
j_gene: TRBJ2-4; v_gene: TRBV5-4; abundance: once; d_gene: NA; CDR3nt: TGTGCCAGCAGCTCGGACCCTGGGGGCCAAAACATTCAGTACTTC; CDR3aa: CASSSDPGGQNIQYF
j_gene: TRBJ1-1; v_gene: TRBV6-1; abundance: NA; d_gene: NA; CDR3nt: TGTGCCAGCAGTGCAACAGGGACTGCTTTCTTT; CDR3aa: CASSATGTAFF
j_gene: TRBJ2-1; v_gene: TRBV30; abundance: NA; d_gene: NA; CDR3nt: TGTGCCTCGAATCAGGGGAAGGTCAATGAGCAGTTCTTC; CDR3aa: CASNQGKVNEQFF
j_gene: TRBJ2-7; v_gene: TRBV5-4; abundance: NA; d_gene: TRBD2; CDR3nt: TGTGCCAGCAGCTTGGATAGCGGGGGGGACGAGCAGTACTTC; CDR3aa: CASSLDSGGDEQYF
j_gene: TRBJ2-7; v_gene: TRBV4-1; abundance: NA; d_gene: TRBD1; CDR3nt: TGCGCCAGCAGCCAAGATGGACAGGGCACCGTCTACGAGCAGTACTTC; CDR3aa: CASSQDGQGTVYEQYF
j_gene: TRBJ2-7; v_gene: TRBV4-1; abundance: once; d_gene: NA; CDR3nt: TGCGCCAGCAGCCAAGGGACAGAGACCTACGAGCAGTACTTC; CDR3aa: CASSQGTETYEQYF
j_gene: TRBJ1-1; v_gene: TRBV6-5; abundance: NA; d_gene: NA; CDR3nt: TGTGCCAGCATTCGGGATCGGAACACTGAAGCTTTCTTT; CDR3aa: CASIRDRNTEAFF
j_gene: TRBJ1-1; v_gene: TRBV5-1; abundance: NA; d_gene: NA; CDR3nt: TGCGCCAGCAGCCTAAGACCGAGTATGAACACTGAAGCTTTCTTT; CDR3aa: CASSLRPSMNTEAFF
j_gene: TRBJ2-1; v_gene: TRBV6-1; abundance: NA; d_gene: NA; CDR3nt: TGTGCCAGCAACGAACGGCCGAGCTCCTACAATGAGCAGTTCTTC; CDR3aa: CASNERPSSYNEQFF
j_gene: TRBJ2-5; v_gene: TRBV6-6; abundance: once; d_gene: NA; CDR3nt: TGTGCCAGCAGTCAGGACCCGTACCAAGAGACCCAGTACTTC; CDR3aa: CASSQDPYQETQYF
j_gene: TRBJ2-7; v_gene: TRBV7-9; abundance: NA; d_gene: NA; CDR3nt: TGTGCCAGCAGCTTATCGGGGGTCCCCTACGAGCAGTACTTC; CDR3aa: CASSLSGVPYEQYF
j_gene: TRBJ2-7; v_gene: TRBV5-5; abundance: NA; d_gene: NA; CDR3nt: TGTGCCAGCAGCTTGGGGCGGATCTACGAGCAGTACTTC; CDR3aa: CASSLGRIYEQYF
j_gene: TRBJ1-1; v_gene: TRBV4-1; abundance: NA; d_gene: NA; CDR3nt: TGCGCCAGCAGCCCCAAAAGGGTCCGAGGCACTGAAGCTTTCTTT; CDR3aa: CASSPKRVRGTEAFF
j_gene: TRBJ2-1; v_gene: TRBV6-5; abundance: NA; d_gene: NA; CDR3nt: TGTGCCACACAAGTTATGTATGAGCAGTTCTTC; CDR3aa: CATQVMYEQFF
j_gene: TRBJ1-6; v_gene: TRBV5-1; abundance: NA; d_gene: TRBD1; CDR3nt: TGCGCCAGCTCACAGGGGGAACGTAATTCACCCCTCCACTTT; CDR3aa: CASSQGERNSPLHF
j_gene: TRBJ1-6; v_gene: TRBV19; abundance: NA; d_gene: NA; CDR3nt: TGTGCCAGTAGTATAAATGGGGGGTTGACTGAGAATTCACCCCTCCACTTT; CDR3aa: CASSINGGLTENSPLHF
j_gene: TRBJ2-1; v_gene: TRBV5-4; abundance: NA; d_gene: TRBD1; CDR3nt: TGTGCCAGCAGCTCACAGGGGCTTGATGAGCAGTTCTTC; CDR3aa: CASSSQGLDEQFF
j_gene: TRBJ2-1; v_gene: TRBV5-4; abundance: NA; d_gene: TRBD2; CDR3nt: TGTGCCAGCAGCTTCCTAGCGGGGGTTGGTGAGCAGTTCTTC; CDR3aa: CASSFLAGVGEQFF
j_gene: TRBJ2-1; v_gene: TRBV6-1; abundance: NA; d_gene: NA; CDR3nt: TGTGCCAGCAGTGCCCGGGACTCCACCCAGTTCTTC; CDR3aa: CASSARDSTQFF
j_gene: TRBJ2-1; v_gene: TRBV5-1; abundance: NA; d_gene: NA; CDR3nt: TGCGCCAGCAGGGGCCTTGGAACCTACAATGAGCAGTTCTTC; CDR3aa: CASRGLGTYNEQFF